This T cell receptor beta chain was observed in a study of neurological immune-mediated disorders. As for the cDNA, it was generated by 5'RACE with 10-nucleotide random UMIs. In TCRdb, the 5' RACE reads were re-called with MiXCR into one record per CDR3 protein. The sample includes about 50,000 distinct CDR3 sequences, approximately 3% of them seen just once. Study results and limitations: It was the repertoires of 18 of 34 multiple sclerosis patients that phylogenetic grouping placed in one related-CDR3 cluster, which is a possible signature. CDR3 amino acid sequences found in expanded clones were never shared across subjects, suggesting private repertoires in all groups.

Trimming took 0 bases from V and 0 from J; bases not matched to a gene: 15. The CDR3 spans 20 residues. Germline V gene data show CDR1 as DFQATT and CDR2 as SNEGSKA (reference sequence). This clonotype was detected only once. The antigen remains unidentified. A total of 2 million PBMCs stored at -80 degrees C provided the unsorted libraries. The sequenced sample was PBMCs. This receptor was taken from a woman between 50 and 59 years old with multiple sclerosis. The chain joins TRBV20-1 to TRBJ2-1; 9 nucleotides match TRBD2. CDR3 DNA: TGCAGTGCTAGAGAGTGGACTAGCGTGAGGGCCGAGAGCTCCTACAATGAGCAGTTCTTC. Translation gives CSAREWTSVRAESSYNEQFF.